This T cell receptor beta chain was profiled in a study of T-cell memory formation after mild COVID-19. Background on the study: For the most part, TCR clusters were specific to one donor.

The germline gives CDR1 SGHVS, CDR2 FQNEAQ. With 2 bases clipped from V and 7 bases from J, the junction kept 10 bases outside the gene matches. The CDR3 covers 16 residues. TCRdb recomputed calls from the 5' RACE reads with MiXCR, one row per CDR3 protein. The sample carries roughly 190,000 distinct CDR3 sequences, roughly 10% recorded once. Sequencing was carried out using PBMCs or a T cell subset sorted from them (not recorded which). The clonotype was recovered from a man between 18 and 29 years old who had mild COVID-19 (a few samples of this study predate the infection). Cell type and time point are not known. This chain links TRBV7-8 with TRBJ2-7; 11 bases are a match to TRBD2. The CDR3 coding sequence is TGTGCCAGCAGCTTACCGAGACTAGCGGGGTCAGGGGAGCAGTACGTC. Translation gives CASSLPRLAGSGEQYV.